Here is one T cell receptor (beta chain) with its context. Its antigen is unknown. No base quality information exists; no much larger clone differs at one position. Trimming costs V 3 bases and J 7 bases, and their ends lie 19 bases apart. The CDR3 goes from the cysteine to the phenylalanine over 17 residues. CDR3 DNA is the only sequence kept; it has 51 bases, read in frame from the first base. CDR1 and CDR2 (SGHVS, FQNEAQ) derive from the germline V gene. These data come from a study of T cell changes during pregnancy in multiple sclerosis (dated by TCRdb to the late 2010s). Context from the whole study: Changes in the T cell repertoire over the course of pregnancy were examined in this study in women with multiple sclerosis.

Library creation used the immunoSEQ multiplex PCR assay. The immuneACCESS repertoire file appears here via TCRdb, limited to in-frame rearrangements. These files lack a portion of the clones; in checked studies, under half of the deficit traces to unresolved V genes, and the cause of the others is not known. Within this sample are over 10,000 clones, with around 88% of them counted one time only. The ten largest clones add up to over 7% of the sample. Sequencing used CD8+ T cells from peripheral blood mononuclear cells, obtained in the second trimester of pregnancy. The receptor chain draws on TRBV7-8 and TRBJ1-6; the D gene lacks a confident call. The sequence derives from a female donor in good health, enrolled as a control in a pregnancy study. The DNA sequence is TGTGCCAGCAGCTTGGGATCCATCGGGGAGAGAAATTCACCCCTCCACTTT. It encodes CASSLGSIGERNSPLHF. Supplemented by the reference TRBV7-8 and TRBJ1-6 proteins around the CDR3, the complete variable domain is GAGVSQSPRYKVAKRGQDVALRCDPISGHVSLFWYQQALGQGPEFLTYFQNEAQLDKSGLPSDRFFAERPEGSVSTLKIQRTQQEDSAVYLCASSLGSIGERNSPLHFGNGTRLTVT.